This note documents a single T cell receptor beta chain sequence. The record originates from a study of blood T cell repertoires in COVID-19. Overall study context: Specimens from acute and convalescent COVID-19 originated in the United States, Italy and Spain.

Study processing details: The authors estimated nucleated cell counts from reference gene primer amplification. Repertoires were generated with immunoSEQ multiplex PCR, while TCRdb's copy carries only in-frame clones and drops some. D and trimming were read from the DNA, whereas the V and J calls and clone size are those reported in that table. This sample has 110,000 to 150,000 clones, with about 87% found just once. Germline V lookup: CDR1 DFQATT, CDR2 SNEGSKA (reference sequence). The CDR3 length is 16 residues. Trimming removed 3 bases from V and 4 bases from J; junction bases left unmatched: 13.

The sample consisted of peripheral blood. This sequence joins TRBV20-1 and TRBJ1-2, with TRBD1 identical over 8 bases. The receptor was derived from a woman at least 80 years old with acute or convalescent COVID-19. CDR3 bases: TGCAGTGCTAGTTTCGCAGGGGGCCCAAAGGGCTATGGCTACACCTTC. Its protein is CSASFAGGPKGYGYTF.